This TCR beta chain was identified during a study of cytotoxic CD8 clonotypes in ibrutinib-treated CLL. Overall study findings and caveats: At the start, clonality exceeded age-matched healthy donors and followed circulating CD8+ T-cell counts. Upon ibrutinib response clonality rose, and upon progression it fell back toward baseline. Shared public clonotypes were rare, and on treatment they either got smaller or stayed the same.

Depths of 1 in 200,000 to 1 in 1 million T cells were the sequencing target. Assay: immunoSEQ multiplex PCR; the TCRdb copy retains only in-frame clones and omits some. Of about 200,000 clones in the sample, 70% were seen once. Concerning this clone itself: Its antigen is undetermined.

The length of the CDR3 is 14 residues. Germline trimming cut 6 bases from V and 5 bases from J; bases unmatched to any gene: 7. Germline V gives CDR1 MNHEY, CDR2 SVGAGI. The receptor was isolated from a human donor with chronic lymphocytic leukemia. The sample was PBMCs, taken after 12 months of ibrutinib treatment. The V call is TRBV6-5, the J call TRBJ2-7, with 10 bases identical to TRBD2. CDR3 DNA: TGTGCCAGCAGACTACTAGCGGGAAAGAACGAGCAGTACTTC. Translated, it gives CASRLLAGKNEQYF.